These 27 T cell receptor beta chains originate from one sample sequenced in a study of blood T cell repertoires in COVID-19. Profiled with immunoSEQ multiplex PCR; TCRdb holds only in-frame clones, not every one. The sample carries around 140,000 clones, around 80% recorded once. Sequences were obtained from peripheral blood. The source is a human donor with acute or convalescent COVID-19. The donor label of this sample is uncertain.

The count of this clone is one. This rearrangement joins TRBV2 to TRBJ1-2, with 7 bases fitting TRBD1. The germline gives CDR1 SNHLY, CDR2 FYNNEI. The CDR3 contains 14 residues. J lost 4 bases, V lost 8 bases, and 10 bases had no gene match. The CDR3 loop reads CASCPTGTVYGYTF. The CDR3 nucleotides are TGTGCCAGCTGCCCGACCGGGACAGTCTATGGCTACACCTTC.

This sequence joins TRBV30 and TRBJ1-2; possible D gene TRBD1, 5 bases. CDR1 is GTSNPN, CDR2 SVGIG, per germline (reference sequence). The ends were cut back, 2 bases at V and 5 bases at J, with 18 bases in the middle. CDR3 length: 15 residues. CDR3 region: CAWSRWQDPGYGYTF. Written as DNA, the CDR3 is TGTGCCTGGAGTAGATGGCAGGATCCAGGGTATGGCTACACCTTC. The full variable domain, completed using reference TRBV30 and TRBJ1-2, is SQTIHQWPATLVQPVGSPLSLECTVEGTSNPNLYWYRQAAGRGLQLLFYSVGIGQISSEVPQNLSASRPQDRQFILSSKKLLLSDSGFYLCAWSRWQDPGYGYTFGSGTRLTVV.

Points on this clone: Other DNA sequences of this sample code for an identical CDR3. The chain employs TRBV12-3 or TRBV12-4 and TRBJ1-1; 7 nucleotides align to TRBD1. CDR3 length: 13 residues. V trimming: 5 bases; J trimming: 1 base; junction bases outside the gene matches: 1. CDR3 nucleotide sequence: TGTGCCAGCAGTCGGACAGGGAACACTGAAGCTTTCTTT. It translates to CASSRTGNTEAFF.

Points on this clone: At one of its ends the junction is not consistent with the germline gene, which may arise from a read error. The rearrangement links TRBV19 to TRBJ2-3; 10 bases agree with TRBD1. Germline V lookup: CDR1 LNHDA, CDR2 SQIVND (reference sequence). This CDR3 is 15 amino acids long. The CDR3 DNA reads TGTGCCAGCAGTAGGGGACAGGGGATATCAGATACGCAGTATTTT. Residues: CASSRGQGISDTQYF.

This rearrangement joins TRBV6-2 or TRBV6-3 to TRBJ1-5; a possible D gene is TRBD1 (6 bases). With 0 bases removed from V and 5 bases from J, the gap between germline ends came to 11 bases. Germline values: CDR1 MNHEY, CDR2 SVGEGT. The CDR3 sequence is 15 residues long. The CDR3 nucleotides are TGTGCCAGCAGTTACTCGGCAGGGGCGTATCAGCCCCAGCATTTT. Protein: CASSYSAGAYQPQHF.

The CDR3 is CASSPRESSGNTIYF. The CDR3 DNA is TGTGCCAGCTCACCCCGGGAGAGCTCTGGAAACACCATATATTTT. The J gene is TRBJ1-3, the V gene TRBV18; unclear D gene. Trimming pared 3 bases from V and 0 bases from J, leaving 9 bases between. The CDR3 sequence is 15 residues long. Germline CDR1 KGHSH, CDR2 LQKENI.

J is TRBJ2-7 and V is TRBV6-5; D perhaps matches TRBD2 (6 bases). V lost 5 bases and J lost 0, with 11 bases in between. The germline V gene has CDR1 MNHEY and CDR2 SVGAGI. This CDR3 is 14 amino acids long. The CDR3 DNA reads TGTGCCAGCAGTAACAGGAGGGACTCCTACGAGCAGTACTTC. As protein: CASSNRRDSYEQYF.

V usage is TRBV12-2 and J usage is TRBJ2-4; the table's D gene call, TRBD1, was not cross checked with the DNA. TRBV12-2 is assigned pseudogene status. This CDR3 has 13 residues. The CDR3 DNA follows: TGTGCAAGCACCCGGACAGGGAAATTCGTTCAGTACTTC. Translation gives CASTRTGKFVQYF.

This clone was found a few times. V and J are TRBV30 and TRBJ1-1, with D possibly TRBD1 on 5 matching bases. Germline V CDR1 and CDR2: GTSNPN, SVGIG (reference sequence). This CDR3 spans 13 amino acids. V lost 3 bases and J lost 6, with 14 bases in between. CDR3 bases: TGTGCCTGGAGGCGGAACTCCAGGGCTGAAGCTTTCTTT. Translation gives CAWRRNSRAEAFF.

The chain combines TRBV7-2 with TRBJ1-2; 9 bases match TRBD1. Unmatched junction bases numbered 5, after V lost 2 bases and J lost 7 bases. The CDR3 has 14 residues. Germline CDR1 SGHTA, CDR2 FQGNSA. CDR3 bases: TGTGCCAGCAGCTTATCTACAGGGGGCACTGGCTACACCTTC. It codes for CASSLSTGGTGYTF.

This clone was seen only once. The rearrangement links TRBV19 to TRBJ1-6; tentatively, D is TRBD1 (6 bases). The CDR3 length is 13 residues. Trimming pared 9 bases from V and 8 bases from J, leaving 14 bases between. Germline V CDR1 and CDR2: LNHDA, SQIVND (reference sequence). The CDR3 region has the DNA TGTGCCAGCCACAGGGAGTCGGATTCACCCCTCCACTTT. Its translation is CASHRESDSPLHF.

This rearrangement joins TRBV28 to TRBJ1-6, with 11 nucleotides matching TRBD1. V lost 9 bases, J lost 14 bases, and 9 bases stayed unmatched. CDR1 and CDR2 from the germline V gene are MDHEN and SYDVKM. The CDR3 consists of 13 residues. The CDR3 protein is CASLSPGQGALHF. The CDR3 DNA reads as TGTGCCAGTCTCTCTCCGGGACAGGGGGCCCTCCACTTT.

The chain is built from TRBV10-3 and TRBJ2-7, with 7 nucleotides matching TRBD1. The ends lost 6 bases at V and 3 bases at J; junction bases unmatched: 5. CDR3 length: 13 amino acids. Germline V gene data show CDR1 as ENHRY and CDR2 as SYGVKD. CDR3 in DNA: TGTGCCATCAGCTACGGACAGGACTACGAGCAGTACTTC. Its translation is CAISYGQDYEQYF.

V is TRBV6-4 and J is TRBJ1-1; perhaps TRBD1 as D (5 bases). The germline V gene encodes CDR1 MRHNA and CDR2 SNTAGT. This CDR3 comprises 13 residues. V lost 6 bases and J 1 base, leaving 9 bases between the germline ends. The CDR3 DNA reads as TGTGCCAGCAGCCCAGGGCCGAACACTGAAGCTTTCTTT. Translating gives CASSPGPNTEAFF.

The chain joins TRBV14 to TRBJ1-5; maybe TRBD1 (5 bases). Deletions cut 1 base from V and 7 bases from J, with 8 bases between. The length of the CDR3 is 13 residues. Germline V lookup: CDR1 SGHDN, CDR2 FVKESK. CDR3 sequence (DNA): TGTGCCAGCAGCCAAGCGGGGGGACAGCCCCAGCATTTT. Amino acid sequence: CASSQAGGQPQHF.

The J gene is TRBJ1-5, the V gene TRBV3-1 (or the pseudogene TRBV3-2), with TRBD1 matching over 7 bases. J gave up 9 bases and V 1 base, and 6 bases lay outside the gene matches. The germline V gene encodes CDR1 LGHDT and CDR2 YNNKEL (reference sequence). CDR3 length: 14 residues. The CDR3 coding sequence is TGTGCCAGCAGCCAAGGGGCAGGGGGGACGCCCCAGCATTTT. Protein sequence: CASSQGAGGTPQHF.

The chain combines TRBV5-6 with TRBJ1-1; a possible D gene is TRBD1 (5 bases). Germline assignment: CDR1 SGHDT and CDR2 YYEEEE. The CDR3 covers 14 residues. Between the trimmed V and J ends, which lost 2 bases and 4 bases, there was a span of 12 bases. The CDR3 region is CASSLVPGATEAFF. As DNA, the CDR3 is TGTGCCAGCAGCTTAGTTCCTGGGGCCACTGAAGCTTTCTTT. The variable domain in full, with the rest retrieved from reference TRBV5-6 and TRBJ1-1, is DAGVTQSPTHLIKTRGQQVTLRCSPKSGHDTVSWYQQALGQGPQFIFQYYEEEERQRGNFPDRFSGHQFPNYSSELNVNALLLGDSALYLCASSLVPGATEAFFGQGTRLTVV.

Written as DNA, the CDR3 is TGTGCCAGCAGCATAGGCAGGGAGGTCTATGGCTACACCTTC. As protein: CASSIGREVYGYTF. This sequence joins TRBV6-2 or TRBV6-3 and TRBJ1-2; a weak D match, TRBD1 (5 bases). The V gene lost 6 bases and the J gene lost 4 bases, with 15 bases spanning the gap. The V gene's germline CDR1 is MNHEY and CDR2 SVGEGT. The CDR3 length is 14 residues.

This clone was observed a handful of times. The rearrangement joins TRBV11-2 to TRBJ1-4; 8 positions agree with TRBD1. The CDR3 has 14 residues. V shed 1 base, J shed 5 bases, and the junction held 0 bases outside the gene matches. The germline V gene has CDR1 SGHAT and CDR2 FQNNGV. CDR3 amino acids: CASSLGTGNEKLFF. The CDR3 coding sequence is TGTGCCAGCAGCTTAGGGACAGGGAATGAAAAACTGTTTTTT.

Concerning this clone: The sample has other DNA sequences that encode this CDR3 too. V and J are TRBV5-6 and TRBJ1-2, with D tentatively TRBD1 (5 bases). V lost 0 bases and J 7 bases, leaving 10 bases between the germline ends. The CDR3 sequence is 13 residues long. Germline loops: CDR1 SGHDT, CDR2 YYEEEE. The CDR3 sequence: CASSLEQGRGYTF. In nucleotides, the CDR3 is TGTGCCAGCAGCTTGGAGCAGGGTCGTGGCTACACCTTC.

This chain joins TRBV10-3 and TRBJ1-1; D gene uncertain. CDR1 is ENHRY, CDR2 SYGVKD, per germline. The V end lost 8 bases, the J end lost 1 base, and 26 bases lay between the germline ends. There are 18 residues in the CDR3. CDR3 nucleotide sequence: TGTGCCATCCCAAAGGTAAGGTACAGCCGGCCTTCGAACACTGAAGCTTTCTTT. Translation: CAIPKVRYSRPSNTEAFF.

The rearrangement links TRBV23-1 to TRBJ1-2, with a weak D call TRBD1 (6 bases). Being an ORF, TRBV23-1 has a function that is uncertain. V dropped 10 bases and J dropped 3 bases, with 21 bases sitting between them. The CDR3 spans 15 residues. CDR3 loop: CAIPGHGRCYYGYTF. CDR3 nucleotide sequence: TGCGCCATTCCGGGACACGGAAGATGTTACTATGGCTACACCTTC.

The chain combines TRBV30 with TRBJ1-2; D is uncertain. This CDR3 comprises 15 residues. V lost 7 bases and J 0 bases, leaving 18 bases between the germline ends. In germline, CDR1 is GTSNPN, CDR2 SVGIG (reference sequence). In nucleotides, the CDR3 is TGTGCCTCCCGGCGGGGTCTGGGGACTAACTATGGCTACACCTTC. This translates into CASRRGLGTNYGYTF.

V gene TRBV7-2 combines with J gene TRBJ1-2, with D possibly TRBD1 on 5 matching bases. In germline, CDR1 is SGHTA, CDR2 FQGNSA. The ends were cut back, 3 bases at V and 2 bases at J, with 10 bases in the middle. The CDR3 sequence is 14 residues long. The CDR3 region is CASSLGRENYGYTF. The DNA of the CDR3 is TGTGCCAGCAGCTTGGGACGGGAGAACTATGGCTACACCTTC.

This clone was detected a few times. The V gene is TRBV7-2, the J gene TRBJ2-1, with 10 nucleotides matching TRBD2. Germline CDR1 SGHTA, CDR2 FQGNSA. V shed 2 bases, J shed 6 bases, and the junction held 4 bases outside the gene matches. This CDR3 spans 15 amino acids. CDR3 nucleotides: TGTGCCAGCAGCTTATTAAGCGGGGGGGTCAATGAGCAGTTCTTC. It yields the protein CASSLLSGGVNEQFF.

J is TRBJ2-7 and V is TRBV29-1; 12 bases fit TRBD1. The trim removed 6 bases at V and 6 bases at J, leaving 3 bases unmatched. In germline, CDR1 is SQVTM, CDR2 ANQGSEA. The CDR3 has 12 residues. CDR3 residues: CSVGTGGREQYF. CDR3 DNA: TGCAGCGTGGGGACAGGGGGCCGCGAGCAGTACTTC.

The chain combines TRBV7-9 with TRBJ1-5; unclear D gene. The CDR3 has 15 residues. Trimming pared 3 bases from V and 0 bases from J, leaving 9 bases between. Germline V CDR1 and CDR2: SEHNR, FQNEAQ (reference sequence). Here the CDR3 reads CASSFIGDSNQPQHF. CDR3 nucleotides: TGTGCCAGCAGCTTTATCGGAGATAGCAATCAGCCCCAGCATTTT.